Reported below is one TCR beta chain. Its antigen is currently unknown. The sample originates from a study of siplizumab effects on memory and regulatory T cells. Whole-study findings and limits: Mean Treg-derived proportions of mappable alloreactive CD4+ clones were 68.8% for siplizumab and roughly 30% for controls.

CDR1 is SGHDT and CDR2 is YYEEEE in the germline V gene. The ends lost 2 bases at V and 1 base at J; junction bases unmatched: 9. CDR3 size: 18 residues. Measured with immunoSEQ multiplex PCR; TCRdb has only the in-frame clones, and not every one. The sample lists some 100,000 clones, 90% to 95% seen once, with 6.5% in the top ten. Sequencing was carried out using CD8+ T cells sorted from blood. The V gene is TRBV5-6, the J gene TRBJ1-1; 12 bases map to TRBD1. This sequence originates from a human donor in good health. The CDR3 nucleotides are TGTGCCAGCAGCTTAGGGGACAGGGGGCCCGTATGGAACACTGAAGCTTTCTTT. It yields the protein CASSLGDRGPVWNTEAFF.